The sequence of this TCR beta chain was determined in a study of human CD8 memory T cell subsets. Germline-derived CDR1 and CDR2 are SGHRS and YFSETQ. This CDR3 is 17 amino acids long. Libraries of TCR beta chains were produced by 5' RACE (UMI-labeled). As handled by the study authors: Whatever TCR beta library was examined, it held from several thousand up to about 20,000 functional CDR3 beta clonotypes. TCRdb re-called the 5' RACE reads; one entry per CDR3 protein, DNA not given. These V and J calls derive from TCRdb rather than the authors' analysis. This specimen shows about 18,000 distinct CDR3 sequences; the ten leading clones hold roughly 5.9%. Extraction drew RNA from duplicate vials of 150,000 sorted CD8+ T cells for each subset. Study-wide points: Higher diversity in stem-like memory T cells than in precursor exhausted T cells was suggested by Chao1 estimates.

Of note for this clonotype: Antigen specificity is unknown.

The receptor's source is a human donor in good health. This rearrangement joins TRBV5-1 to TRBJ2-2; the TCRdb D gene call, TRBD2, has no DNA to confirm it. The sample comprised CD8+ T cells from PBMCs. The CDR3: CASSPEPGLAFPGELFF.